This is a list of T cell receptor beta chains from one sample in a study of T cells in Graves' hyperthyroidism and ophthalmopathy. TCRdb reprocessed the multiplex PCR reads with MiXCR, giving one entry per CDR3 protein. The sample lists a few hundred thousand distinct CDR3 sequences; around 14% were seen once. The specimen was blood. The source of these receptors is a woman in her twenties or thirties with Graves' hyperthyroidism. Both conserved end residues are part of each CDR3. A D gene is named only where the DNA matches it firmly. For some rows the clone size is stated as once, few or many, or as a class when expanded; others skip it.

TRBV5-6	TRBJ1-1	.	.	TGTGCCAGCAGCTTGGAATACAGGGTTCGGAGCCCCACTGAAGCTTTCTTT	CASSLEYRVRSPTEAFF
TRBV18	TRBJ2-7	.	.	TGTGCCAGCTCACCAAAATCACCGAGTTACGAGCAGTACTTC	CASSPKSPSYEQYF
TRBV20-1	TRBJ2-2	.	TRBD2	TGCAGTGCTAGCAGCACTAGCGGCACCGGGGAGCTGTTTTTT	CSASSTSGTGELFF
TRBV11-2	TRBJ2-3	many	TRBD2	TGTGCCAGCAGGCTAGCGGGATCTTATACGTGGCAGTATTTT	CASRLAGSYTWQYF
TRBV6-1	TRBJ2-5	many	.	TGTGCCAGCAGTGCATTCGGGATAGGGGAGACCCAGTACTTC	CASSAFGIGETQYF
TRBV12-5	TRBJ2-7	many	TRBD2	TGTGCTACCTCCGGGACTAGCGGGAGGGGCTACGAGCAGTACTTC	CATSGTSGRGYEQYF
TRBV4-3	TRBJ1-1	.	TRBD1	TGCGCCAGCAGCCGAGGACAGGGGGTCGAAGCTTTCTTT	CASSRGQGVEAFF
TRBV24-1	TRBJ2-1	.	TRBD2	TGTGCCACCAGTGATTATGGGACTAGCGGGAGTCGGGGTGAGCAGTTCTTC	CATSDYGTSGSRGEQFF
TRBV6-2/TRBV6-3	TRBJ1-2	many	.	TGTGCCAGCAGTACCCAGGGTAACTATGGCTACACCTTC	CASSTQGNYGYTF
TRBV10-3	TRBJ2-5	many	.	TGTGCCACTGGGGCCGCCAACGGGGAGACCCAGTACTTC	CATGAANGETQYF
TRBV13	TRBJ2-4	few	.	TGTGCCAGCAGCTTAAACCCACAAAACATTCAGTACTTC	CASSLNPQNIQYF
TRBV12-3/TRBV12-4	TRBJ2-3	many	.	TGTGCCAGCACCATTTGGGCGGAAACAGATACGCAGTATTTT	CASTIWAETDTQYF
TRBV29-1	TRBJ1-2	once	.	TGCAGCGGGGGCGGGGGTGGAGGGACGGGGAATGGCTACACCTTC	CSGGGGGGTGNGYTF
TRBV15	TRBJ2-1	few	TRBD1	TGTGCCACCAGCAGAGCCAGGGGACAGGGGTCTGAGCAGTTCTTC	CATSRARGQGSEQFF
TRBV29-1	TRBJ2-1	few	TRBD2	TGCAGCGTCGAGGGACTAGTTGGCAATGAGCAGTTCTTC	CSVEGLVGNEQFF
TRBV7-2	TRBJ2-1	.	TRBD2	TGTGCCAGCAGGACTAGCGGTTTTAACTACAATGAGCAGTTCTTC	CASRTSGFNYNEQFF
TRBV3-1	TRBJ2-1	few	TRBD1	TGTGCCAGCAGCCAGGGGGACAGGGGCAATGAGCAGTTCTTC	CASSQGDRGNEQFF
TRBV30	TRBJ1-1	many	.	TGTGCCTGGAGTGGAGTGAGAAACACTGAAGCTTTCTTT	CAWSGVRNTEAFF
TRBV25-1	TRBJ1-4	.	.	TGTGCCAGCAGTGTCTGGAATGAAAAACTGTTTTTT	CASSVWNEKLFF
TRBV5-1	TRBJ2-3	.	TRBD2	TGCGCCAGCAGCCTAAATCCCGGGACTAGCGGGAGGGCACGACGATCCACAGATACGCAGTATTTT	CASSLNPGTSGRARRSTDTQYF
TRBV4-1	TRBJ2-7	.	.	TGCGCCAGCAGCCAAGAAGGGTCGCGGGAGCAGTACTTC	CASSQEGSREQYF
TRBV7-2	TRBJ2-3	many	.	TGTGCCATCCCTGGAAAGGGAAGCACAGATACGCAGTATTTT	CAIPGKGSTDTQYF
TRBV20-1	TRBJ2-1	many	TRBD1	TGCAGTCCAGGGGGCATGTCCAATGAGCAGTTCTTC	CSPGGMSNEQFF
TRBV5-1	TRBJ2-1	many	TRBD2	TGCGCCAGCAGCCCTAGCGGGAGCGGCAATGAGCAGTTCTTC	CASSPSGSGNEQFF